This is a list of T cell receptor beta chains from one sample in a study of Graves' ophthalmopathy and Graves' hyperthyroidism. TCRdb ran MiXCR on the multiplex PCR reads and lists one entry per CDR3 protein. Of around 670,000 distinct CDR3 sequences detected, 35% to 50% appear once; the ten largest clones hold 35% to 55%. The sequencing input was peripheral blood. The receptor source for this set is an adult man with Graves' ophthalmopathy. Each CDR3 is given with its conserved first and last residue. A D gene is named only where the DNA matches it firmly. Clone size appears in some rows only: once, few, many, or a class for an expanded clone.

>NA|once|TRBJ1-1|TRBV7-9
CASSYGAGQMNTEAFF
TGTGCCAGCAGCTATGGTGCGGGACAAATGAACACTGAAGCTTTCTTT
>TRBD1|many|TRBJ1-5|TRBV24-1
CATSDTGTGINQPQHF
TGTGCCACCAGTGATACCGGGACAGGGATAAATCAGCCCCAGCATTTT
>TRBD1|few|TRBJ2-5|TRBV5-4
CASSPGQGYAETQYF
TGTGCCAGCAGCCCCGGACAGGGGTATGCCGAGACCCAGTACTTC
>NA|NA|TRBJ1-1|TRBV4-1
CASSQEPDTEAFF
TGCGCCAGCAGCCAAGAGCCTGACACTGAAGCTTTCTTT
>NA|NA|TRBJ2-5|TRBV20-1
CSARDSRTAETQYF
TGCAGTGCTAGAGATTCGAGGACGGCAGAGACCCAGTACTTC
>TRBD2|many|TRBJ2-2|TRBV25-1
CASSSPTSGTGELFF
TGTGCCAGCAGCTCCCCAACTAGCGGCACCGGGGAGCTGTTTTTT
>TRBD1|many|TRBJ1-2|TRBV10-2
CASSESISGTGNYGYTF
TGCGCCAGCAGTGAGTCAATTTCCGGGACAGGGAACTATGGCTACACCTTC
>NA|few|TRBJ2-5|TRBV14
CASSQGTDPYQETQYF
TGTGCCAGCAGCCAAGGAACAGACCCGTACCAAGAGACCCAGTACTTC
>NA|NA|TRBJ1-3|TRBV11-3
CASSLGEGVGNTIYF
TGTGCCAGCAGCTTAGGGGAAGGGGTGGGAAACACCATATATTTT
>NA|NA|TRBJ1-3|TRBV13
CASSPLGEEGNTIYF
TGTGCCAGCAGCCCGCTGGGGGAGGAAGGAAACACCATATATTTT
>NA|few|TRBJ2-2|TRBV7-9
CASSLALGATGELFF
TGTGCCAGCAGCTTAGCGCTTGGCGCGACCGGGGAGCTGTTTTTT
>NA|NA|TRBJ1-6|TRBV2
CASSPGSSSYNSPLHF
TGCGCCAGCAGCCCTGGGAGTAGCTCCTATAATTCACCCCTCCACTTT
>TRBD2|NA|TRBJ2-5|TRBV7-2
CASSLVSGILQETQYF
TGTGCCAGCAGCTTAGTTAGCGGGATTCTCCAAGAGACCCAGTACTTC
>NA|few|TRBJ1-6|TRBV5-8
CASSLESHNSPLHF
TGTGCCAGCAGCTTGGAGTCACACAATTCACCCCTCCACTTT
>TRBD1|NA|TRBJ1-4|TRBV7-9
CASSRTRTGNEKLFF
TGTGCCAGCAGTCGTACCAGGACAGGGAATGAAAAACTGTTTTTT
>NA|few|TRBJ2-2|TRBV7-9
CASSFSWTDGELFF
TGTGCCAGCAGCTTTTCATGGACGGACGGGGAGCTGTTTTTT
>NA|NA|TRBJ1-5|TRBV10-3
CAISPGAENQPQHF
TGTGCCATCAGTCCGGGGGCGGAGAATCAGCCCCAGCATTTT
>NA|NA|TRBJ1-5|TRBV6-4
CASSARDRYDQPQHF
TGTGCCAGCAGTGCTAGAGATCGATACGATCAGCCCCAGCATTTT
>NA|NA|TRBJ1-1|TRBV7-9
CASSKQVANTEAFF
TGTGCCAGCAGCAAGCAGGTTGCGAACACTGAAGCTTTCTTT
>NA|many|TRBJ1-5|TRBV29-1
CSVAGQNNQPQHF
TGCAGCGTTGCCGGACAGAACAATCAGCCCCAGCATTTT
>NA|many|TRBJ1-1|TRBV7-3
CASSFSSGTEAFF
TGTGCCAGCAGCTTCTCATCAGGGACTGAAGCTTTCTTT
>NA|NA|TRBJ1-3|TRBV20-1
CSAGGGLGNTIYF
TGCAGTGCGGGAGGCGGGCTTGGAAACACCATATATTTT
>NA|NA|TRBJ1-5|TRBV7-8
CASSHGTGINQPQHF
TGCGCCAGCAGCCACGGTACAGGGATCAACCAGCCCCAGCATTTT
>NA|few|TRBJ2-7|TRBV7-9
CASSLGAEKARHYEQYF
TGTGCCAGCAGCTTAGGGGCAGAGAAAGCCCGTCACTACGAGCAGTACTTC
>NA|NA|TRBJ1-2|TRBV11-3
CASSLDPAGAGGYTF
TGTGCCAGCAGCTTAGACCCAGCGGGGGCGGGTGGCTACACCTTC